Following are 28 T cell receptor beta chains from one sample sequenced in a study of T cell repertoires in cytomegalovirus infection. Their antigen targets remain unknown. TCRdb passed the reads through MiXCR, listing each CDR3 protein once. Among roughly 500,000 distinct CDR3 sequences, under 45% were seen once, and the ten largest hold roughly two fifths. The sequencing used cultured PBMCs, collected from culture after CMV antigen stimulation. These receptors all stem from a human donor in good health (CMV status not recorded). Some clones in this sample may be carry-over from other donors' samples.

This clonotype was detected a few times. The V call is TRBV7-2, the J call TRBJ1-6; 7 bases agree with TRBD1. V trimming: 3 bases; J trimming: 7 bases; junction bases outside the gene matches: 6. This CDR3 contains 15 residues. Per the germline V gene, CDR1 is SGHTA and CDR2 is FQGNSA. The CDR3 region has the DNA TGTGCCAGCAGCTTTGGTGGGACAGTAAATTCACCCCTCCACTTT. Amino acids: CASSFGGTVNSPLHF.

CDR3 sequence: CATSDFTLDQPQHF. The CDR3 DNA follows: TGTGCCACCAGTGACTTCACCCTAGATCAGCCCCAGCATTTT. The chain has TRBV24-1 and TRBJ1-5; no clear D gene. The germline CDR1 and CDR2 sequences are KGHDR and SFDVKD. This CDR3 is built from 14 residues. V gave up 4 bases and J gave up 5 bases, with 11 bases separating them.

This chain links TRBV20-1 with TRBJ1-5, with 7 bases identical to TRBD1. With 6 bases clipped from V and 5 bases from J, the junction kept 10 bases outside the gene matches. Germline-derived CDR1 and CDR2 are DFQATT and SNEGSKA (reference sequence). The CDR3 is 14 amino acids. The CDR3 bases are TGCAGTGCCCGGACAGGCCGCGTGGATCAGCCCCAGCATTTT. This codes for CSARTGRVDQPQHF.

In this sample, this clonotype turned up a few times. The rearrangement joins TRBV4-1 to TRBJ2-7; no firm D call. This CDR3 contains 15 residues. V was trimmed by 5 bases and J by 7 bases, leaving 21 bases between them. Germline CDR1 reads MGHRA; CDR2 reads YSYEKL. CDR3 loop: CASSTSDTAPREQYF. The CDR3 bases are TGCGCCAGCAGCACCTCGGATACTGCCCCTAGAGAGCAGTACTTC.

This clonotype showed up just a few times. The chain combines TRBV7-1 with TRBJ1-5, with TRBD1 as a possible D gene (5 bases). TRBV7-1 is an ORF for which the function is uncertain. This CDR3 region has 14 residues. V shed 6 bases and J shed 1 base, with 10 bases lying between them. The CDR3: CASRPGGSNQPQHF. Written as DNA, the CDR3 is TGTGCCAGCAGACCCGGGGGAAGCAATCAGCCCCAGCATTTT.

This clonotype came up a few times. The rearrangement joins TRBV11-2 to TRBJ2-1; D might be TRBD1 (5 bases). Trimming shortened V by 3 bases and J by 12 bases, and 12 bases separated the two germline ends. The CDR3 is made up of 12 amino acids. Germline loops: CDR1 SGHAT, CDR2 FQNNGV. This chain's CDR3 is CASSFNWGGQFF. The CDR3 nucleotides are TGTGCCAGCAGCTTTAACTGGGGCGGGCAGTTCTTC.

This chain joins TRBV4-1 and TRBJ2-1; 9 bases line up with TRBD2. This CDR3 is 15 amino acids long. Germline values: CDR1 MGHRA, CDR2 YSYEKL. Losses at the gene ends were 3 bases for V and 7 bases for J; bases not matched to a gene: 7. CDR3 sequence reads: CASSHDSGRWNEQFF. CDR3 bases: TGCGCCAGCAGCCATGATAGCGGGAGATGGAATGAGCAGTTCTTC.

The V gene is TRBV7-8, the J gene TRBJ2-2; TRBD2 might be the D (5 bases). The CDR3 has 12 amino acids. Germline V gene sequence: CDR1 SGHVS, CDR2 FQNEAQ. Trimming cost V 4 bases and J 6 bases, with 6 bases left between them. CDR3 sequence (DNA): TGTGCCAGCAGCTCTAGCTCCGGGGAGCTGTTTTTT. This translates into CASSSSSGELFF.

The J gene is TRBJ2-4, the V gene TRBV7-2; tentatively, D is TRBD1 or TRBD2 (5 bases each). CDR1 is SGHTA, CDR2 FQGNSA, per germline. The V gene lost 5 bases and the J gene lost 8 bases, with 19 bases spanning the gap. The CDR3 length is 15 residues. The CDR3 bases are TGTGCCAGCAGCCCCAGGCCACGGGACGAGCACATTCAGTACTTC. It codes for CASSPRPRDEHIQYF.

The J gene is TRBJ1-2, the V gene TRBV6-6, with no clear D. In germline, CDR1 is MNHNY, CDR2 SVGAGI (reference sequence). With 4 bases removed from V and 6 bases from J, the gap between germline ends came to 15 bases. The CDR3 extends over 14 amino acids. CDR3 nucleotides: TGTGCCAGCAGTTCGGTTCGGGATTGGGATGGCTACACCTTC. Translating it yields CASSSVRDWDGYTF.

This clonotype appeared a few times. V and J are TRBV7-8 and TRBJ2-7; D remains ambiguous. The germline V gene has CDR1 SGHVS and CDR2 FQNEAQ. The CDR3 is made up of 14 amino acids. Trimming removed 7 bases from V and 3 bases from J, with 16 bases in between. CDR3 sequence (DNA): TGTGCCAGCACCTCCCTTGGCCGTGTCTACGAGCAGTACTTC. It translates to CASTSLGRVYEQYF.

The V and J genes are TRBV20-1 and TRBJ1-2, with 7 bases fitting TRBD1. V gave up 6 bases and J gave up 4 bases; unmatched junction bases: 11. The germline V gene has CDR1 DFQATT and CDR2 SNEGSKA (reference sequence). This CDR3 is built from 14 residues. This CDR3 reads CSASRRGLFYGYTF. The CDR3 region has the DNA TGCAGTGCCAGCCGTAGGGGGCTTTTCTATGGCTACACCTTC.

This chain uses TRBV7-9 with TRBJ2-1; 7 bases match TRBD2. Looked up from germline, CDR1 is SEHNR and CDR2 is FQNEAQ (reference sequence). The CDR3 spans 17 residues. V lost 4 bases and J lost 4; bases outside the gene matches: 13. The DNA of the CDR3 is TGTGCCAGCAGCTCACCCGCCGGCGGGCGGGGGTACAATGAGCAGTTCTTC. Protein sequence: CASSSPAGGRGYNEQFF.

The rearrangement links TRBV6-2 or TRBV6-3 to TRBJ2-5, with 13 bases fitting TRBD2. This CDR3 comprises 15 residues. With V trimmed by 6 bases and J by 4 bases, 5 bases remained unmatched. Germline CDR1 is MNHEY and CDR2 is SVGEGT. DNA for the CDR3: TGTGCCAGCAGCCGGACTAGCGGGAGTGGAGAGACCCAGTACTTC. Translation: CASSRTSGSGETQYF.

This clonotype was seen once. The rearrangement uses TRBV6-6 and TRBJ2-6, with 7 nucleotides matching TRBD1. From germline, CDR1 is MNHNY and CDR2 SVGAGI (reference sequence). The V and J ends lost 0 bases and 3 bases, in that order; junction bases with no gene match: 23. The CDR3 has 23 amino acids. CDR3 region: CASSYSITPPRKMTGYGANVLTF. The CDR3 nucleotides are TGTGCCAGCAGTTACTCAATAACCCCACCTCGCAAAATGACAGGGTATGGGGCCAACGTCCTGACTTTC.

The J gene is TRBJ2-1, the V gene TRBV7-6; 7 bases align to TRBD2. V shed 0 bases and J 0 bases; nucleotides not matched to a gene: 5. Germline CDR1 reads SGHVS; CDR2 reads FNYEAQ. The CDR3 contains 17 residues. The CDR3 coding sequence is TGTGCCAGCAGCTTAGCGGGGGGGGTTACCTCCTACAATGAGCAGTTCTTC. This encodes CASSLAGGVTSYNEQFF.

The gene calls are TRBV7-2 and TRBJ2-5; the D is unclear. Trimming cost V 5 bases and J 3 bases, with 16 bases left between them. Germline V gene sequence: CDR1 SGHTA, CDR2 FQGNSA. This CDR3 is 15 amino acids long. This CDR3 is CASSHRRHKEETQYF. CDR3 nucleotides: TGTGCCAGCAGCCACCGCAGGCACAAGGAAGAGACCCAGTACTTC.

There are a few counts of this clonotype. The CDR3 loop is CASSLEPGTYGYTF. DNA of the CDR3: TGTGCCAGCAGCTTAGAGCCAGGGACTTATGGCTACACCTTC. The V gene is TRBV7-2, the J gene TRBJ1-2; perhaps TRBD1 as D (5 bases). The CDR3 runs to 14 residues. From germline, CDR1 is SGHTA and CDR2 FQGNSA. V lost 1 base, J lost 5 bases, and 11 bases lay in between.

The rearrangement uses TRBV28 and TRBJ1-4, with D unresolved. CDR3 length: 11 residues. Germline lookup yields CDR1 MDHEN and CDR2 SYDVKM. Trimming stripped 2 bases from V and 7 bases from J, with 2 bases between. Written as DNA, the CDR3 is TGTGCCAGCAGTTTAGTTGAAAAACTGTTTTTT. Its protein product is CASSLVEKLFF.

The V call is TRBV19, the J call TRBJ1-1; tentative D call: TRBD1 (6 bases). Trimming took 4 bases from V and 4 from J, leaving 10 bases between them. CDR1 is LNHDA and CDR2 is SQIVND in the germline V gene (reference sequence). CDR3 length: 13 amino acids. The CDR3 loop reads CASSKGVRTEAFF. The CDR3 coding sequence is TGTGCCAGTAGTAAGGGGGTGCGCACTGAAGCTTTCTTT.

This clonotype came up a few times. V usage is TRBV7-8 and J usage is TRBJ1-2; the match to TRBD1 covers 8 bases. This CDR3 has 14 residues. Germline CDR1 is SGHVS and CDR2 is FQNEAQ. V lost 5 bases to trimming and J lost 8 bases; unmatched junction nucleotides: 10. CDR3 region: CASSPVQGAGGYTF. The CDR3 DNA is TGTGCCAGCAGCCCCGTTCAGGGGGCGGGAGGCTACACCTTC.

This chain links TRBV9 with TRBJ1-1; 9 nucleotides line up with TRBD1. Trimming cost V 0 bases and J 7 bases; bases outside gene matches: 10. From germline, CDR1 is SGDLS and CDR2 YYNGEE. There are 16 residues in the CDR3. CDR3 residues: CASSVGGTGFLGEAFF. The CDR3 DNA sequence: TGTGCCAGCAGCGTAGGAGGGACAGGGTTTTTGGGTGAAGCTTTCTTT.

This clonotype was seen only a few times. V is TRBV12-3 or TRBV12-4 and J is TRBJ1-5; D gene unclear. There are 12 residues in the CDR3. V lost 4 bases and J 9 bases, leaving 10 bases between the germline ends. The CDR3 bases are TGTGCCAGCAGTTCGATATACGGGCCCCAGCATTTT. It yields the protein CASSSIYGPQHF.

V and J are TRBV5-4 and TRBJ2-7; D remains unclear. The ends were cut back, 1 base at V and 5 bases at J, with 13 bases in the middle. Germline V gene lookup returns CDR1 SGHNT and CDR2 YYREEE (reference sequence). The CDR3 extends over 14 amino acids. The CDR3 loop is CASSLKLGFDEQYF. In nucleotides, the CDR3 is TGTGCCAGCAGCTTGAAGTTGGGTTTCGACGAGCAGTACTTC.

The chain joins TRBV11-3 to TRBJ2-3, with TRBD2 matching 9 bases. Germline CDR1 and CDR2: SGHNT and YENEEA. The CDR3 spans 14 residues. The ends lost 5 bases at V and 4 bases at J; junction bases unmatched: 4. DNA for the CDR3: TGTGCCAGCAGCCAAGCGGGGGGCGCAGATACGCAGTATTTT. This encodes CASSQAGGADTQYF.

V and J are TRBV7-9 and TRBJ1-1; 7 positions agree with TRBD1. V lost 4 bases and J lost 5; bases outside the gene matches: 13. Germline-derived CDR1 and CDR2 are SEHNR and FQNEAQ (reference sequence). CDR3 length: 16 amino acids. As DNA, the CDR3 is TGTGCCAGCAGCTCAATAGGCAAACAGGGGAGGACTGAAGCTTTCTTT. Its protein is CASSSIGKQGRTEAFF.

The gene calls are TRBV3-1 and TRBJ2-1; TRBD2 matches 12 bases. Germline CDR1 LGHDT, CDR2 YNNKEL (reference sequence). The CDR3 totals 18 residues. V trimming: 2 bases; J trimming: 6 bases; junction bases outside the gene matches: 11. CDR3 DNA: TGTGCCAGCAGCCAACGGGCTAGCGGGGGGGCCCGGGGCAATGAGCAGTTCTTC. It translates to CASSQRASGGARGNEQFF.

The genes are TRBV4-2 and TRBJ1-1; 7 nucleotides match TRBD1. The V segment lost 7 bases and the J segment 7 bases; nucleotides outside the gene matches: 12. In germline, CDR1 is LGHNA, CDR2 YNFKEQ. The CDR3 is 14 residues long. CDR3 bases: TGTGCCAGCACCCGACGTACAGGGGAGTTTGAAGCTTTCTTT. Translating gives CASTRRTGEFEAFF.